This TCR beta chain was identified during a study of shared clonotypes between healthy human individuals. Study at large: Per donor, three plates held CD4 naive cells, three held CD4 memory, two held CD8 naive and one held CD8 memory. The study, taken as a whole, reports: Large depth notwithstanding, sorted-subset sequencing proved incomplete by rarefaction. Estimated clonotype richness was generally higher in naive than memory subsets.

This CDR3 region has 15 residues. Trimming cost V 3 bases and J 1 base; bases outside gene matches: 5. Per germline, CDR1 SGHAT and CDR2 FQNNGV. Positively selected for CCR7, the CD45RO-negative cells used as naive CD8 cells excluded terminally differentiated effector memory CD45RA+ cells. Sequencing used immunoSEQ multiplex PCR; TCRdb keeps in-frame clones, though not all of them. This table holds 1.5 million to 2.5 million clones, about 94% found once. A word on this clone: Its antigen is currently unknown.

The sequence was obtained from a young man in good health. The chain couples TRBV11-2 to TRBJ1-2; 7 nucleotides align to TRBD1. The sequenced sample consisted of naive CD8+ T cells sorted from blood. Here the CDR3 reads CASSFGTADNYGYTF. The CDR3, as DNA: TGTGCCAGCAGCTTCGGGACAGCGGATAACTATGGCTACACCTTC.